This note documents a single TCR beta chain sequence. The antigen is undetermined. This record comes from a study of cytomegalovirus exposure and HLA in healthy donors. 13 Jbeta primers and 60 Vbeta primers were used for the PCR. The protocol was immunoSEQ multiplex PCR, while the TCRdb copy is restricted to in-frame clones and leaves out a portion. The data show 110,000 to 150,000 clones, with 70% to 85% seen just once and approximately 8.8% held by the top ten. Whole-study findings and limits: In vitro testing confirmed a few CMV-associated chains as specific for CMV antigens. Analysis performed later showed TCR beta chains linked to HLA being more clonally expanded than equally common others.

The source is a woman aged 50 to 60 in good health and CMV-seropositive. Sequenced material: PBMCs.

In nucleotides, the CDR3 is TGTGCCAGCAGTGTACAGGGAAGGGATGGAAACACCATATATTTT. Translating it yields CASSVQGRDGNTIYF. V usage is TRBV2 and J usage is TRBJ1-3; a possible D gene is TRBD1 (6 bases). Germline CDR1 SNHLY, CDR2 FYNNEI. Trimming left V 4 bases short and J 3 bases short, with 13 bases between. This CDR3 has 15 amino acids.